This T cell receptor beta chain derives from a study of control samples from healthy donors and cancer patients. The germline V and J ends were trimmed by 6 bases and 2 bases, with 7 bases remaining between them. There are 12 residues in the CDR3. Only in-frame clones appear in the TCRdb table, and some are missing; sequencing was by immunoSEQ multiplex PCR. The table lists about 100,000 clones, more than 75% of them singletons. The receptor's source is a woman in her forties or fifties in good health. The chain has TRBV12-3 or TRBV12-4 and TRBJ2-5; no reliable D call. Sequenced material: blood. As DNA, the CDR3 is TGTGCCAGCAGCTCTCAACAAGAGACCCAGTACTTC. Its translation: CASSSQQETQYF.